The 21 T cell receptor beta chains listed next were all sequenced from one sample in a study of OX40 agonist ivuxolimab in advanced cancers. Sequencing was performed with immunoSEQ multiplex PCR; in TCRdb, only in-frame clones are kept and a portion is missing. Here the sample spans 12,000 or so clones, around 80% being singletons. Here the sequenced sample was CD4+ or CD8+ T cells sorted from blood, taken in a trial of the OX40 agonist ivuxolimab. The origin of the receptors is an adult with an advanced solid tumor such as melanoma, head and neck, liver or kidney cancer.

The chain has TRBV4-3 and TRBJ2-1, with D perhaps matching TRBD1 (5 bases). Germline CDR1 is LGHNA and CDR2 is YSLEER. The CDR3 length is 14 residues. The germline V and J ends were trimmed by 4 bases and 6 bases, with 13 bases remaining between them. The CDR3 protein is CASSPGPRGNEQFF. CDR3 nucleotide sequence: TGCGCCAGCAGCCCCGGCCCTAGGGGCAATGAGCAGTTCTTC.

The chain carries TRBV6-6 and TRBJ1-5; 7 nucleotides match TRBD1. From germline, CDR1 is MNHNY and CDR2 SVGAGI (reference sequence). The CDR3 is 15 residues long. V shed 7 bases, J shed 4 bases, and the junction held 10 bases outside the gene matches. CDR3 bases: TGTGCCAGCACCCAGCCGAGCAGGGGGAATCAGCCCCAGCATTTT. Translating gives CASTQPSRGNQPQHF.

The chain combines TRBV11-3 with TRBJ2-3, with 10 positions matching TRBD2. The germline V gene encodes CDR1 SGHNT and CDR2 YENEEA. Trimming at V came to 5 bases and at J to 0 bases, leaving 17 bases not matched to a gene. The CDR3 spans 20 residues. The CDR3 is CASSQSRSLGTSDSTDTQYF. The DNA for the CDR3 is TGTGCCAGCAGCCAATCAAGATCCCTTGGGACTAGCGATAGCACAGATACGCAGTATTTT.

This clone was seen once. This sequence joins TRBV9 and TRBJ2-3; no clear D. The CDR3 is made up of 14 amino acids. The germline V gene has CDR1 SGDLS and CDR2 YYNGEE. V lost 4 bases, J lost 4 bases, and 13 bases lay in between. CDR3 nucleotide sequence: TGTGCCAGCAGCATAGGGTTGGGGTCAGATACGCAGTATTTT. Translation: CASSIGLGSDTQYF. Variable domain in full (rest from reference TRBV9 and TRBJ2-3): DSGVTQTPKHLITATGQRVTLRCSPRSGDLSVYWYQQSLDQGLQFLIQYYNGEERAKGNILERFSAQQFPDLHSELNLSSLELGDSALYFCASSIGLGSDTQYFGPGTRLTVL.

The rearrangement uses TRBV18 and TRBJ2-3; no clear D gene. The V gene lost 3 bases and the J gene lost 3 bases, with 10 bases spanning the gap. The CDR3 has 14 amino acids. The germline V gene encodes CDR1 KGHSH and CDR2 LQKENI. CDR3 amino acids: CASSPGSGTDTQYF. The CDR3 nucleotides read TGTGCCAGCTCACCGGGGTCGGGTACAGATACGCAGTATTTT.

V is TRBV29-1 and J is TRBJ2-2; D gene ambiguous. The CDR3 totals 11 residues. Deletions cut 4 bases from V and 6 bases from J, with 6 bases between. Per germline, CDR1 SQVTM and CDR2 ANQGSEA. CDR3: CSVVWSGELFF. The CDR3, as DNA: TGCAGCGTTGTCTGGTCCGGGGAGCTGTTTTTT.

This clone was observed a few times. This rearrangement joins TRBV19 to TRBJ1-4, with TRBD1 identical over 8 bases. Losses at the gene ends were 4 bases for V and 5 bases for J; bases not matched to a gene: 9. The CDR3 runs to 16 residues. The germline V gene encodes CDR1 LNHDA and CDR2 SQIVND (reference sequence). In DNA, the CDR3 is TGTGCCAGTAGTACCCGCGGACAGGGTCTAAATGAAAAACTGTTTTTT. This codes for CASSTRGQGLNEKLFF.

CDR3 bases: TGCAGCGTTGGGGCGGGGGTCTACGAGCAGTACTTC. Amino acids: CSVGAGVYEQYF. The chain employs TRBV29-1 and TRBJ2-7, with TRBD2 matching over 7 bases. The V segment lost 4 bases and the J segment 3 bases; nucleotides outside the gene matches: 3. CDR3 length equals 12 residues. Looked up from germline, CDR1 is SQVTM and CDR2 is ANQGSEA.

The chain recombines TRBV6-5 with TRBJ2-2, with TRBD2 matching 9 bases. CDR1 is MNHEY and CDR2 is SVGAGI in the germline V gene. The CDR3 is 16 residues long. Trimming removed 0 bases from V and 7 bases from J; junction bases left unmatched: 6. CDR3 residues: CASSYSAGGSGGELFF. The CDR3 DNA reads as TGTGCCAGCAGTTACTCAGCGGGAGGCTCGGGCGGGGAGCTGTTTTTT.

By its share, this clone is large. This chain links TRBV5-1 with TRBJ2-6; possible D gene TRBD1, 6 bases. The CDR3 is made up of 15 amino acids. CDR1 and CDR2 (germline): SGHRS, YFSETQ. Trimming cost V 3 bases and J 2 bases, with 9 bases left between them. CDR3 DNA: TGCGCCAGCAGCTACCGGACAGCTGGGGCCAACGTCCTGACTTTC. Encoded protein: CASSYRTAGANVLTF. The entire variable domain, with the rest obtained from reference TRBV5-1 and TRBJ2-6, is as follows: KAGVTQTPRYLIKTRGQQVTLSCSPISGHRSVSWYQQTPGQGLQFLFEYFSETQRNKGNFPGRFSGRQFSNSRSEMNVSTLELGDSALYLCASSYRTAGANVLTFGAGSRLTVL.

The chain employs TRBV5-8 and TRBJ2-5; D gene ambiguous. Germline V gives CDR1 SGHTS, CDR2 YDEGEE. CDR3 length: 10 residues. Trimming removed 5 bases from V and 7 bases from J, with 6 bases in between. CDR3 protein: CASRNPTQYF. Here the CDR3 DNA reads TGTGCCAGCAGGAATCCGACCCAGTACTTC.

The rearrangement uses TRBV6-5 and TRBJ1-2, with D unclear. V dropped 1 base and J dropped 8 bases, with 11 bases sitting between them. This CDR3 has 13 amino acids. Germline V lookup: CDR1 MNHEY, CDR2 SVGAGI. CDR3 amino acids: CASSYLRAWGYTF. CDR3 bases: TGTGCCAGCAGTTACTTAAGGGCCTGGGGCTACACCTTC.

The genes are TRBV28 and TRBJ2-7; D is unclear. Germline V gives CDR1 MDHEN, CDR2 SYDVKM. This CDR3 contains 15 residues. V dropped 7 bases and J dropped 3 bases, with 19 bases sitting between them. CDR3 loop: CASTGLHGPRYEQYF. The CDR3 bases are TGTGCCAGCACCGGGCTCCACGGCCCCCGCTACGAGCAGTACTTC.

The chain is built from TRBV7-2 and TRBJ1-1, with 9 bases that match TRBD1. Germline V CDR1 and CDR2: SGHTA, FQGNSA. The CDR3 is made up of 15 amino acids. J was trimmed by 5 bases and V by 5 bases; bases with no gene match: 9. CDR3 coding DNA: TGTGCCAGCAGCCCCGGGACAGGGCGAAGGACTGAAGCTTTCTTT. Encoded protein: CASSPGTGRRTEAFF.

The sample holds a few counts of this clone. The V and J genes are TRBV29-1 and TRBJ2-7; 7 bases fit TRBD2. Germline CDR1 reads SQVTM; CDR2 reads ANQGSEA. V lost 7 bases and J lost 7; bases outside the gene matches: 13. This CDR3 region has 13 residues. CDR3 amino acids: CSATIAGAGEQYF. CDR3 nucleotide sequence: TGCAGCGCAACGATTGCGGGAGCTGGTGAGCAGTACTTC.

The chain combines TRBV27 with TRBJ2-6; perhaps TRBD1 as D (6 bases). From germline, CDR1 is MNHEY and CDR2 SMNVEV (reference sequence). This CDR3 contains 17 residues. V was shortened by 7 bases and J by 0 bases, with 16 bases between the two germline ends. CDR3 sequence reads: CASTPWDTHSGANVLTF. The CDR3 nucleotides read TGTGCCAGCACCCCCTGGGACACGCACTCTGGGGCCAACGTCCTGACTTTC. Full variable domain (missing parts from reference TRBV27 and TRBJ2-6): EAQVTQNPRYLITVTGKKLTVTCSQNMNHEYMSWYRQDPGLGLRQIYYSMNVEVTDKGDVPEGYKVSRKEKRNFPLILESPSPNQTSLYFCASTPWDTHSGANVLTFGAGSRLTVL.

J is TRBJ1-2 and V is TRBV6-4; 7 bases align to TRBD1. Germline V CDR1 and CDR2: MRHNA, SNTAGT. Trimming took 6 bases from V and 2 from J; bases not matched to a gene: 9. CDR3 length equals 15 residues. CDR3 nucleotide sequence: TGTGCCAGCAGCCCCTACAGGGGAGACAACTATGGCTACACCTTC. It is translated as CASSPYRGDNYGYTF.

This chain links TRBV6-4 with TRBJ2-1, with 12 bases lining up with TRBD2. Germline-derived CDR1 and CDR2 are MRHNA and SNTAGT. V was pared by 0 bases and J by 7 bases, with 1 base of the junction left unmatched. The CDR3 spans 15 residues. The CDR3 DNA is TGTGCCAGCAGTGACTCCCTAGCGGGAGGGAATGAGCAGTTCTTC. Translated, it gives CASSDSLAGGNEQFF.

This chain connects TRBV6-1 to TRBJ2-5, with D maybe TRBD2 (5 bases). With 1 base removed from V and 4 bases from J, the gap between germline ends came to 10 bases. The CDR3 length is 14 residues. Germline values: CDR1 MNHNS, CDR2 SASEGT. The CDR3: CASSEVGRTETQYF. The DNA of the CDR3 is TGTGCCAGCAGTGAAGTTGGGAGAACAGAGACCCAGTACTTC.

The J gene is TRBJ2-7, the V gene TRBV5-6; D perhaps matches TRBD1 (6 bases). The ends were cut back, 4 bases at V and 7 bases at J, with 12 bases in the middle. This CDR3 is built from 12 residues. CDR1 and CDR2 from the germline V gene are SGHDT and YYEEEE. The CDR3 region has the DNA TGTGCCAGCAGCAGGACAGTTAAAGAGCAGTACTTC. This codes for CASSRTVKEQYF.

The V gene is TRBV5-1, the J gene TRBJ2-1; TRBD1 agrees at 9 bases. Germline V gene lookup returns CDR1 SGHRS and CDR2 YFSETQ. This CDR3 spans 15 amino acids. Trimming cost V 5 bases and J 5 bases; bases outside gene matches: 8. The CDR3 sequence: CASRTSGQGNNEQFF. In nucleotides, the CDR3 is TGCGCCAGCAGAACGTCGGGACAGGGAAACAATGAGCAGTTCTTC.